The 18 T cell receptor beta chains listed next were all sequenced from one sample in a study of beta chain features in type 1 diabetes. For these TCRs, the target antigens are not known. Findings of the study overall: There was a moderate but significant shortening of TCRB CDR3s in all four CD4+ subsets of Type 1 diabetes patients.

The entirety of the isolated RNA underwent reverse transcription, so expressed TCRB transcripts were sequenced. Using immunoSEQ multiplex PCR, the repertoire was profiled, and TCRdb retains in-frame clones only, with some absent. The sample records 95,000 to 150,000 clones, about 16% being singletons. The sequenced sample was central memory CD4+ T cells from blood. The receptor set was obtained from a man between 25 and 39 years old with type 1 diabetes.

This rearrangement joins TRBV2 to TRBJ2-4; D uncertain. The germline V and J ends were trimmed by 5 bases and 0 bases, with 14 bases remaining between them. This CDR3 has 16 amino acids. Germline V CDR1 and CDR2: SNHLY, FYNNEI. The CDR3 bases are TGTGCCAGCAGTTCTACACCCTACCTAGCCAAAAACATTCAGTACTTC. Translating it yields CASSSTPYLAKNIQYF. Full variable domain (remainder filled in from reference TRBV2 and TRBJ2-4): EPEVTQTPSHQVTQMGQEVILRCVPISNHLYFYWYRQILGQKVEFLVSFYNNEISEKSEIFDDQFSVERPDGSNFTLKIRSTKLEDSAMYFCASSSTPYLAKNIQYFGAGTRLSVL.

This chain links TRBV10-3 with TRBJ1-2, with 7 bases matching TRBD1. Trimming removed 9 bases from V and 4 bases from J; junction bases left unmatched: 8. This CDR3 comprises 13 residues. Looked up from germline, CDR1 is ENHRY and CDR2 is SYGVKD. The CDR3 nucleotides are TGTGCCATGTCAGAGAGACAGGGCTATGGCTACACCTTC. Translated, it gives CAMSERQGYGYTF.

The chain employs TRBV28 and TRBJ2-1; D remains ambiguous. V gave up 8 bases and J gave up 6 bases, with 11 bases separating them. Germline V gene data show CDR1 as MDHEN and CDR2 as SYDVKM. The CDR3 length is 12 residues. The CDR3 DNA follows: TGTGCCAGCGAGGTGAATTCCAATGAGCAGTTCTTC. Amino acids: CASEVNSNEQFF.

This clone was counted at least ten times. The rearrangement joins TRBV7-2 to TRBJ1-6, with D possibly TRBD1 on 5 matching bases. The CDR3 is made up of 13 amino acids. V lost 10 bases and J 9 bases, leaving 16 bases between the germline ends. Looked up from germline, CDR1 is SGHTA and CDR2 is FQGNSA. CDR3 nucleotides: TGTGCCACCAATTCCCAGGGAGGTTCACCCCTCCACTTT. Residues: CATNSQGGSPLHF.

Only a few counts were recorded for this clone. The rearrangement links TRBV7-2 to TRBJ1-1, with D maybe TRBD1 (6 bases). Germline CDR1 reads SGHTA; CDR2 reads FQGNSA. This CDR3 spans 16 amino acids. Trimming pared 1 base from V and 5 bases from J, leaving 17 bases between. CDR3 nucleotides: TGTGCCAGCAGCTTAGTTTCCCAGGGGCGGAGTACTGAAGCTTTCTTT. Its protein product is CASSLVSQGRSTEAFF. The full variable domain, with the rest looked up from reference TRBV7-2 and TRBJ1-1, is GAGVSQSPSNKVTEKGKDVELRCDPISGHTALYWYRQSLGQGLEFLIYFQGNSAPDKSGLPSDRFSAERTGGSVSTLTIQRTQQEDSAVYLCASSLVSQGRSTEAFFGQGTRLTVV.

This clone has at least ten counts. The V call is TRBV5-1, the J call TRBJ2-7, with D perhaps matching TRBD2 (6 bases). Germline values: CDR1 SGHRS, CDR2 YFSETQ. The CDR3 runs to 12 residues. V lost 4 bases to trimming and J lost 7 bases, with 12 bases between them. The DNA for the CDR3 is TGCGCCAGCAGCCCCGGTGCGGGGGAGCAGTACTTC. Translation: CASSPGAGEQYF.

The chain uses TRBV29-1 and TRBJ1-2; 7 bases map to TRBD1. This CDR3 comprises 12 residues. Germline loops: CDR1 SQVTM, CDR2 ANQGSEA. Trimming at V came to 5 bases and at J to 4 bases, leaving 4 bases not matched to a gene. The chain's CDR3 is CSVSGQSYGYTF. CDR3 bases: TGCAGCGTTTCGGGACAGTCCTATGGCTACACCTTC.

The chain couples TRBV5-1 to TRBJ2-1, with D possibly being TRBD2 (7 bases). The length of the CDR3 is 17 residues. The germline V gene has CDR1 SGHRS and CDR2 YFSETQ. Trimming stripped 4 bases from V and 8 bases from J, with 25 bases between. CDR3 nucleotides: TGCGCCAGCAGCCACCAAATACAGGGAGGGGCTTACGATGAGCAGTTCTTC. It is translated as CASSHQIQGGAYDEQFF.

At least ten counts were recorded for this clone. The rearrangement links TRBV28 to TRBJ1-1; D is undetermined. The germline CDR1 and CDR2 sequences are MDHEN and SYDVKM. Trimming pared 1 base from V and 8 bases from J, leaving 5 bases between. There are 11 residues in the CDR3. The CDR3 region is CASSLSAEAFF. DNA for the CDR3: TGTGCCAGCAGTTTATCGGCCGAAGCTTTCTTT.

This clone was detected ten times or more. V usage is TRBV6-6 and J usage is TRBJ2-7, with D perhaps TRBD1 (5 bases). The V gene lost 6 bases and the J gene lost 1 base, with 7 bases spanning the gap. In germline, CDR1 is MNHNY, CDR2 SVGAGI (reference sequence). CDR3 length: 12 amino acids. CDR3 loop: CASRDSSYEQYF. CDR3 sequence (DNA): TGTGCCAGCAGAGACAGTTCCTACGAGCAGTACTTC.

This clone has a count of ten or more. One end of the junction does not line up with germline, which may come from a read error. The rearrangement links TRBV7-7 to TRBJ2-3; tentatively, D is TRBD1 or TRBD2 (5 bases each). The CDR3 runs to 14 residues. Germline V gene data show CDR1 as SSHAT and CDR2 as FNYEAQ (reference sequence). CDR3 sequence (DNA): TGTGCTAGCAGCTCGGGGCCTCTTACAGATACGCAGTATTTT. This codes for CASSSGPLTDTQYF.

This sequence joins TRBV19 and TRBJ2-7; D ambiguous. The CDR3 has 13 residues. V lost 3 bases and J 3 bases, leaving 9 bases between the germline ends. Germline V gene sequence: CDR1 LNHDA, CDR2 SQIVND (reference sequence). The CDR3, as DNA: TGTGCCAGTAGTATGGGTCAGAGCTACGAGCAGTACTTC. Its translation is CASSMGQSYEQYF.

The chain carries TRBV27 and TRBJ2-1, with D possibly matching TRBD2 (5 bases). Germline CDR1 and CDR2: MNHEY and SMNVEV (reference sequence). The CDR3 is made up of 16 amino acids. Deletions cut 2 bases from V and 6 bases from J, with 17 bases between. CDR3 in DNA: TGTGCCAGCAGTTTAGGTCCTAGCTGGGTCCGCAATGAGCAGTTCTTC. This translates into CASSLGPSWVRNEQFF.

The CDR3 here is CSVVRDSYEQYF. Written as DNA, the CDR3 is TGCAGCGTTGTCAGGGATTCCTACGAGCAGTACTTC. The chain couples TRBV29-1 to TRBJ2-7; maybe TRBD1 (5 bases). Trimming left V 4 bases short and J 1 base short, with 8 bases between. The CDR3 runs to 12 residues. From germline, CDR1 is SQVTM and CDR2 ANQGSEA.

Ten or more counts support this clone. The V gene is TRBV27, the J gene TRBJ2-1; tentatively, D is TRBD1 (5 bases). The CDR3 sequence is 14 residues long. Trimming stripped 7 bases from V and 3 bases from J, with 13 bases between. The V gene's germline CDR1 is MNHEY and CDR2 SMNVEV (reference sequence). This CDR3 reads CASTRAGLYNEQFF. CDR3 DNA: TGTGCCAGCACAAGGGCAGGGCTCTACAATGAGCAGTTCTTC.

This clone was detected a few times. The rearrangement links TRBV7-2 to TRBJ2-5, with D perhaps TRBD2 (6 bases). The V gene's germline CDR1 is SGHTA and CDR2 FQGNSA. The CDR3 has 14 residues. V was cut by 5 bases and J by 2 bases, with 12 bases left in between. CDR3 coding DNA: TGTGCCAGCAGCCCCCGACTAGAGCAAGAGACCCAGTACTTC. Protein product: CASSPRLEQETQYF. The full variable domain, its missing parts supplied by reference TRBV7-2 and TRBJ2-5, is GAGVSQSPSNKVTEKGKDVELRCDPISGHTALYWYRQSLGQGLEFLIYFQGNSAPDKSGLPSDRFSAERTGGSVSTLTIQRTQQEDSAVYLCASSPRLEQETQYFGPGTRLLVL.

This clone was observed a few times. The sample has other DNA sequences that encode this CDR3 too. The chain couples TRBV29-1 to TRBJ2-1, with a tentative D call TRBD2 (6 bases). The CDR3 loop spans 10 amino acids. Trimming removed 5 bases at V and 14 bases at J, with 13 bases between. Looked up from germline, CDR1 is SQVTM and CDR2 is ANQGSEA. The CDR3 is CSVQVGEEFF. CDR3 DNA: TGCAGCGTTCAGGTCGGGGAGGAGTTCTTC.

A few counts support this clone. The chain joins TRBV6-5 to TRBJ2-7, with 7 bases lining up with TRBD1. This CDR3 region has 12 residues. After removal of 6 bases from V and 10 bases from J, the junction contained 9 bases not matched to a gene. Germline V CDR1 and CDR2: MNHEY, SVGAGI. The CDR3 loop reads CASSNPDREQYF. The CDR3 DNA is TGTGCCAGCAGCAATCCTGACAGGGAACAGTACTTC.